The present TCR beta chain was sequenced within a study of T-cell memory formation after mild COVID-19. Study-level background: Clusters of TCRs were largely donor specific.

Employing constant-segment primers, 5'RACE generated TCR alpha and TCR beta cDNA libraries bearing sample barcodes and UMIs. TCRdb called the 5' RACE reads again in MiXCR, with one record for every CDR3 protein. This table holds approximately 490,000 distinct CDR3 sequences, over 20% found once. Trimming removed 3 bases at V and 2 bases at J, with 7 bases between. Germline loops: CDR1 SGHTA, CDR2 FQGNSA. This CDR3 is built from 13 residues. The chain combines TRBV7-2 with TRBJ2-5, with no clear D. The sample was PBMCs or a T cell subset sorted from them (not recorded which). The sequence derives from an adult woman who had mild COVID-19 (a few samples of this study predate the infection). Cell type and time point are not known. The CDR3 DNA is TGTGCCAGCAGCTTTATGGGACAAGAGACCCAGTACTTC. Residues: CASSFMGQETQYF.